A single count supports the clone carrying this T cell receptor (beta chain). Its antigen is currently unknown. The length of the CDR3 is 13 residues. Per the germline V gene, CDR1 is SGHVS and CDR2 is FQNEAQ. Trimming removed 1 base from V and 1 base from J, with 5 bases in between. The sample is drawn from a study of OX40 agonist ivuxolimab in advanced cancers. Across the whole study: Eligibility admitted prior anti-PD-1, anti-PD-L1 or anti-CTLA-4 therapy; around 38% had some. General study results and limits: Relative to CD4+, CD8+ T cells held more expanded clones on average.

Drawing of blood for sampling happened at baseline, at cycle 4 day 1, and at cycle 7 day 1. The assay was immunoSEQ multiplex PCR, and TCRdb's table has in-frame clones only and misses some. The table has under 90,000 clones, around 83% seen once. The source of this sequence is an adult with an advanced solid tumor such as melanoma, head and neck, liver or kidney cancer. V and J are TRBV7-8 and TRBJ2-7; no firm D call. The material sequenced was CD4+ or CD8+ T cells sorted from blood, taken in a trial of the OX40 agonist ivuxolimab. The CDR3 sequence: CASSLEWSYEQYF. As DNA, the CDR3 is TGTGCCAGCAGCTTAGAGTGGTCCTACGAGCAGTACTTC.